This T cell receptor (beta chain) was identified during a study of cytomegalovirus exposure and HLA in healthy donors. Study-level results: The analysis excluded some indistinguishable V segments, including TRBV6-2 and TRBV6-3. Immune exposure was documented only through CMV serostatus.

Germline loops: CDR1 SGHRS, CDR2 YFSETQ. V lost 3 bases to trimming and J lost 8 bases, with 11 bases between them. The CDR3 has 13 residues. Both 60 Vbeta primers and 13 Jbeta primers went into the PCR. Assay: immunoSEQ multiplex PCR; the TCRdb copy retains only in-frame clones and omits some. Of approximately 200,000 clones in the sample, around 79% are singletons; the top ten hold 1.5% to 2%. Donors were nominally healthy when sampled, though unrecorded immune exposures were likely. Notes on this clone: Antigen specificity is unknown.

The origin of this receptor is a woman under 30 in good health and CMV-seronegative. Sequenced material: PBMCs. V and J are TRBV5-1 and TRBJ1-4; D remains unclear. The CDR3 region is CASSSGGGEKLFF. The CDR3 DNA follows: TGCGCCAGCAGCTCAGGAGGTGGCGAAAAACTGTTTTTT.